The sequence of this TCR beta chain was determined in a study of T cells after yellow fever vaccination. Overall study context: Preparation of the low-cell-number fractions used SMART-Seq v4 Ultra Low Input. Study observations and caveats: Overall, a small share of clonotypes was seen in both CD4 and CD8 compartments. After the booster, roughly 96% of CD4 and 88% of CD8 primary-response clones were re-detected.

TCRdb processed the 5' RACE reads anew with MiXCR; each CDR3 protein has one entry. Of approximately 610,000 distinct CDR3 sequences listed, about 15% are singletons. Germline V gene sequence: CDR1 LGHNA, CDR2 YSLEER. V lost 4 bases and J 1 base, leaving 13 bases between the germline ends. The length of the CDR3 is 16 residues. The table lists this clonotype with many counts. Its specificity is not known. This chain uses TRBV4-3 with TRBJ2-2; D may correspond to TRBD1 or TRBD2 (6 bases each). This clonotype was sampled from a man between 18 and 35 years old who received the YFV17D yellow fever vaccine. Sequenced material: PBMCs, taken 5 to 6 days after the first yellow fever vaccination. CDR3 protein: CASSPEGGQNTGELFF. The CDR3, as DNA: TGCGCCAGCAGCCCAGAGGGGGGACAGAACACCGGGGAGCTGTTTTTT.